The 30 T cell receptor beta chains reported below all come from one sample, sequenced in a study of PD-1 blockade in mismatch repair-deficient tumors (TCRdb year 2017). Library preparation used the immunoSEQ multiplex PCR assay. TCRdb stores this immuneACCESS table with in-frame sequences only. Part of the clones is absent; in the studies checked, under half of the shortfall reflects unresolved V genes, and no reason is known for the rest. The sample has about 120,000 clones on record, around 86% of them singletons. The biggest ten clones account for roughly 14% of the sample. The sequenced sample was peripheral blood, obtained 44 weeks after starting pembrolizumab. The receptors were gathered from an adult with mismatch repair-deficient cancer.

The CDR3 protein is CAGQINMNTEAFF. For the CDR3, the DNA is TGTGCCGGACAGATTAACATGAACACTGAAGCTTTCTTT. The V gene is TRBV30, the J gene TRBJ1-1; tentatively, D is TRBD1 (6 bases). Germline lookup yields CDR1 GTSNPN and CDR2 SVGIG (reference sequence). The CDR3 has 13 residues. V gave up 8 bases and J gave up 0 bases, with 13 bases separating them. Drawing the rest from reference TRBV30 and TRBJ1-1, the complete variable domain is SQTIHQWPATLVQPVGSPLSLECTVEGTSNPNLYWYRQAAGRGLQLLFYSVGIGQISSEVPQNLSASRPQDRQFILSSKKLLLSDSGFYLCAGQINMNTEAFFGQGTRLTVV.

V is TRBV29-1 and J is TRBJ2-1; D is uncertain. The V end was cut by 4 bases, the J end by 7 bases, with 8 bases between. The CDR3 sequence is 11 residues long. Germline V gene sequence: CDR1 SQVTM, CDR2 ANQGSEA. The CDR3 loop reads CSVVAGNEQFF. The CDR3 bases are TGCAGCGTTGTTGCCGGGAATGAGCAGTTCTTC.

This clone was counted a few times. The chain is built from TRBV6-4 and TRBJ2-1; 7 bases are shared with TRBD2. CDR3 length equals 13 residues. Germline V gives CDR1 MRHNA, CDR2 SNTAGT. V was clipped by 2 bases and J by 5 bases; unmatched bases: 0. The CDR3 nucleotides read TGTGCCAGCAGTGACGGGACTAACAATGAGCAGTTCTTC. It yields the protein CASSDGTNNEQFF.

V usage is TRBV7-8 and J usage is TRBJ1-1; 8 nucleotides align to TRBD1. Germline assignment: CDR1 SGHVS and CDR2 FQNEAQ. The V and J ends lost 5 bases and 1 base, in that order; junction bases with no gene match: 6. This CDR3 region has 15 residues. This chain's CDR3 is CASSPGGWKNTEAFF. The CDR3 coding sequence is TGTGCCAGCAGCCCAGGGGGCTGGAAGAACACTGAAGCTTTCTTT.

This clone was observed a handful of times. V is TRBV2 and J is TRBJ2-3; 7 bases align to TRBD1. CDR3 length: 14 amino acids. V lost 6 bases to trimming and J lost 6 bases; unmatched junction nucleotides: 9. Per the germline V gene, CDR1 is SNHLY and CDR2 is FYNNEI. CDR3 region: CASRQQGFGDTQYF. CDR3 in DNA: TGTGCCAGCAGGCAACAGGGGTTTGGGGATACGCAGTATTTT.

The chain employs TRBV27 and TRBJ2-1; 7 nucleotides line up with TRBD2. V trimming: 2 bases; J trimming: 7 bases; junction bases outside the gene matches: 8. Germline values: CDR1 MNHEY, CDR2 SMNVEV (reference sequence). CDR3 size: 15 residues. This chain's CDR3 is CASSLAGVGRNEQFF. DNA for the CDR3: TGTGCCAGCAGTTTAGCGGGAGTCGGGAGAAATGAGCAGTTCTTC.

The gene calls are TRBV4-1 and TRBJ2-1; the match to TRBD1 covers 9 bases. Losses at the gene ends were 1 base for V and 4 bases for J; bases not matched to a gene: 8. The CDR3 sequence is 17 residues long. The germline V gene has CDR1 MGHRA and CDR2 YSYEKL. This CDR3 is CASSQGAGQGIYNEQFF. The CDR3 bases are TGCGCCAGCAGCCAAGGTGCGGGACAGGGTATATACAATGAGCAGTTCTTC.

The rearrangement links TRBV11-2 to TRBJ2-6, with D perhaps matching TRBD1 (6 bases). CDR1 SGHAT and CDR2 FQNNGV come from the germline V gene. The V and J ends lost 5 bases and 4 bases respectively, with 12 bases between them. The CDR3 extends over 15 amino acids. The CDR3 protein is CASSIRGAGANVLTF. In DNA, the CDR3 is TGTGCCAGCAGCATCAGGGGAGCCGGGGCCAACGTCCTGACTTTC. The complete variable domain, with remaining parts taken from reference TRBV11-2 and TRBJ2-6, reads EAGVAQSPRYKIIEKRQSVAFWCNPISGHATLYWYQQILGQGPKLLIQFQNNGVVDDSQLPKDRFSAERLKGVDSTLKIQPAKLEDSAVYLCASSIRGAGANVLTFGAGSRLTVL.

This chain uses TRBV28 with TRBJ2-5; 9 bases fit TRBD2. After removal of 5 bases from V and 0 bases from J, the junction contained 7 bases not matched to a gene. Looked up from germline, CDR1 is MDHEN and CDR2 is SYDVKM. The CDR3 totals 16 residues. The CDR3 is CASSLDSGSDQETQYF. The DNA of the CDR3 is TGTGCCAGCAGTCTCGATAGCGGGAGTGACCAAGAGACCCAGTACTTC.

CDR3 protein: CASSLLEYEQYF. DNA of the CDR3: TGTGCCAGCAGTTTATTGGAATACGAGCAGTACTTC. The V and J genes are TRBV27 and TRBJ2-7; D ambiguous. Trimming stripped 1 base from V and 4 bases from J, with 5 bases between. CDR3 length equals 12 residues. Germline V gene lookup returns CDR1 MNHEY and CDR2 SMNVEV (reference sequence).

The V gene is TRBV9, the J gene TRBJ1-2, with D possibly TRBD1 on 5 matching bases. Between the trimmed V and J ends, which lost 3 bases and 7 bases, there was a span of 19 bases. The V gene's germline CDR1 is SGDLS and CDR2 YYNGEE. This CDR3 is built from 15 residues. For the CDR3, the DNA is TGTGCCAGCAGCGGGCAGGGAGTCCTCGCCTCTGGCTACACCTTC. Translating it yields CASSGQGVLASGYTF.

This chain connects TRBV27 to TRBJ1-5, with 8 bases matching TRBD1. Losses at the gene ends were 5 bases for V and 4 bases for J; bases not matched to a gene: 7. CDR1 and CDR2 (germline): MNHEY, SMNVEV (reference sequence). The CDR3 length is 15 residues. For the CDR3, the DNA is TGTGCCAGCAGTCGGACAGGGAAGGGGAATCAGCCCCAGCATTTT. It encodes CASSRTGKGNQPQHF.

The chain has TRBV6-5 and TRBJ2-5; D tentatively fits TRBD1 or TRBD2 (6 bases each). The CDR3 is 15 residues long. Looked up from germline, CDR1 is MNHEY and CDR2 is SVGAGI. Trimming took 4 bases from V and 2 from J, leaving 14 bases between them. DNA of the CDR3: TGTGCCAGCAGTTTGGGGGGCGCGGAACAAGAGACCCAGTACTTC. It specifies CASSLGGAEQETQYF.

This CDR3 reads CASSVGPGHSYEQYF. The CDR3 bases are TGTGCCAGCAGCGTAGGCCCAGGACACTCCTACGAGCAGTACTTC. The J gene is TRBJ2-7, the V gene TRBV9; D is perhaps TRBD1 (5 bases). Trimming pared 0 bases from V and 0 bases from J, leaving 10 bases between. Germline V lookup: CDR1 SGDLS, CDR2 YYNGEE. The CDR3 loop spans 15 amino acids.

The rearrangement joins TRBV19 to TRBJ2-3, with D uncertain. Trimming left V 3 bases short and J 5 bases short, with 12 bases between. CDR1 LNHDA and CDR2 SQIVND come from the germline V gene (reference sequence). The CDR3 sequence is 14 residues long. The CDR3 nucleotides read TGTGCCAGTAGTATGGAAGTGGCACGAGATACGCAGTATTTT. This encodes CASSMEVARDTQYF.

The chain employs TRBV5-1 and TRBJ2-7; D gene uncertain. The germline gives CDR1 SGHRS, CDR2 YFSETQ. The CDR3 length is 14 residues. V lost 0 bases and J lost 0, with 7 bases in between. CDR3 sequence reads: CASSLDTSSYEQYF. The CDR3, as DNA: TGCGCCAGCAGCTTGGATACCAGCTCCTACGAGCAGTACTTC.

V gene TRBV27 combines with J gene TRBJ2-1; tentative D call: TRBD2 (5 bases). V gave up 1 base and J gave up 0 bases, with 10 bases separating them. The CDR3 spans 16 residues. The germline V gene has CDR1 MNHEY and CDR2 SMNVEV (reference sequence). The CDR3 loop is CASSLYSGSSYNEQFF. CDR3 nucleotides: TGTGCCAGCAGTTTATATTCGGGGAGCTCCTACAATGAGCAGTTCTTC.

This sequence joins TRBV4-2 and TRBJ2-7, with D possibly matching TRBD1 (6 bases). There are 16 residues in the CDR3. With 0 bases removed from V and 1 base from J, the gap between germline ends came to 13 bases. Per germline, CDR1 LGHNA and CDR2 YNFKEQ. The DNA for the CDR3 is TGTGCCAGCAGCCAAGAAGACAGGCCGCGTTCCTACGAGCAGTACTTC. It encodes CASSQEDRPRSYEQYF.

The chain employs TRBV29-1 and TRBJ1-1; D gene uncertain. Per germline, CDR1 SQVTM and CDR2 ANQGSEA. The CDR3 contains 13 residues. Trimming removed 6 bases from V and 0 bases from J, with 11 bases in between. CDR3 loop: CSVVDTMNTEAFF. The CDR3 region has the DNA TGCAGCGTGGTAGATACGATGAACACTGAAGCTTTCTTT.

CDR3 protein: CASSFGPTSGTANTGELFF. CDR3 DNA sequence: TGTGCCAGCAGCTTTGGCCCGACTTCCGGGACAGCGAACACCGGGGAGCTGTTTTTT. The J gene is TRBJ2-2, the V gene TRBV5-6; 7 bases map to TRBD1. Germline CDR1 SGHDT, CDR2 YYEEEE. The CDR3 runs 19 residues. V gave up 2 bases and J gave up 0 bases; unmatched junction bases: 13.

This chain uses TRBV7-6 with TRBJ2-1, with a possible D match to TRBD2 (6 bases). The V gene's germline CDR1 is SGHVS and CDR2 FNYEAQ. The ends were cut back, 4 bases at V and 2 bases at J, with 12 bases in the middle. There are 15 residues in the CDR3. This chain's CDR3 is CASSSGAGTYNEQFF. The CDR3 bases are TGTGCCAGCAGCTCGGGTGCGGGGACCTACAATGAGCAGTTCTTC.

This chain uses TRBV28 with TRBJ2-7; D may be TRBD1 or TRBD2 (5 bases each). Trimming shortened V by 4 bases and J by 3 bases, and 16 bases separated the two germline ends. This CDR3 is built from 15 residues. Germline CDR1 is MDHEN and CDR2 is SYDVKM. The CDR3 DNA reads TGTGCCAGCAGTTCCTCTCCCGGGGCCCTCTACGAGCAGTACTTC. Amino acids: CASSSSPGALYEQYF.

The chain combines TRBV28 with TRBJ2-7; D gene unclear. V was shortened by 7 bases and J by 4 bases, with 20 bases between the two germline ends. This CDR3 contains 15 residues. CDR1 MDHEN and CDR2 SYDVKM come from the germline V gene. CDR3 region: CASTPPNSASYEQYF. In DNA form, the CDR3 reads TGTGCCAGCACCCCCCCGAACTCGGCTAGTTACGAGCAGTACTTC.

This chain uses TRBV6-1 with TRBJ2-1, with TRBD2 identical over 10 bases. V trimming: 4 bases; J trimming: 5 bases; junction bases outside the gene matches: 11. The germline V gene encodes CDR1 MNHNS and CDR2 SASEGT. The CDR3 consists of 17 residues. The CDR3 sequence is CASSGSSGSLSDNEQFF. As DNA, the CDR3 is TGTGCCAGCAGTGGGTCTAGCGGGAGTCTCAGTGACAATGAGCAGTTCTTC.

The V call is TRBV4-2, the J call TRBJ2-1; TRBD2 aligns across 7 bases. This CDR3 is 17 amino acids long. CDR1 is LGHNA and CDR2 is YNFKEQ in the germline V gene. The V segment lost 0 bases and the J segment 0 bases; nucleotides outside the gene matches: 5. The CDR3 reads CASSQETSIVSYNEQFF. The CDR3 bases are TGTGCCAGCAGCCAAGAGACTAGCATCGTCTCCTACAATGAGCAGTTCTTC.

The chain recombines TRBV9 with TRBJ2-3; D is perhaps TRBD2 (6 bases). The germline V gene encodes CDR1 SGDLS and CDR2 YYNGEE. V was pared by 3 bases and J by 9 bases, with 11 bases between. This CDR3 has 12 amino acids. The chain's CDR3 is CASSAIRGTQYF. DNA for the CDR3: TGTGCCAGCAGCGCGATCCGGGGGACGCAGTATTTT.

J is TRBJ2-1 and V is TRBV5-6; TRBD1 matches at 9 bases. CDR1 is SGHDT and CDR2 is YYEEEE in the germline V gene. The CDR3 covers 17 residues. V lost 3 bases, J lost 3 bases, and 10 bases stayed unmatched. The CDR3 spells CASSWTSGTGNYNEQFF. CDR3 DNA: TGTGCCAGCAGCTGGACCTCCGGGACAGGGAACTACAATGAGCAGTTCTTC. The full variable domain, completed using reference TRBV5-6 and TRBJ2-1, is DAGVTQSPTHLIKTRGQQVTLRCSPKSGHDTVSWYQQALGQGPQFIFQYYEEEERQRGNFPDRFSGHQFPNYSSELNVNALLLGDSALYLCASSWTSGTGNYNEQFFGPGTRLTVL.

This chain uses TRBV30 with TRBJ1-1; D is unresolved. Germline loops: CDR1 GTSNPN, CDR2 SVGIG (reference sequence). The CDR3 extends over 13 amino acids. The V and J ends lost 4 bases and 0 bases respectively, with 9 bases between them. CDR3 DNA sequence: TGTGCCTGGACCTCCCGCTTGAACACTGAAGCTTTCTTT. Protein: CAWTSRLNTEAFF.

This clone was observed a handful of times. V and J are TRBV13 and TRBJ1-4; 8 positions agree with TRBD1. Germline V gives CDR1 PRHDT, CDR2 FYEKMQ (reference sequence). This CDR3 is built from 15 residues. After removal of 5 bases from V and 8 bases from J, the junction contained 10 bases not matched to a gene. The CDR3 reads CASSARTGLGEKLFF. The CDR3 DNA is TGTGCCAGCAGCGCGCGGACAGGGCTAGGAGAAAAACTGTTTTTT.

V and J are TRBV4-1 and TRBJ1-4; D call uncertain. This CDR3 spans 16 amino acids. Trimming left V 4 bases short and J 2 bases short, with 14 bases between. CDR1 MGHRA and CDR2 YSYEKL come from the germline V gene. The CDR3, as DNA: TGCGCCAGCAGCCTTTTCGGGGAGTCTACTAATGAAAAACTGTTTTTT. This codes for CASSLFGESTNEKLFF.